The T cell receptor beta chain described here comes from a study of identical twins. This clonotype was recorded a few times. The V gene's germline CDR1 is LGHDT and CDR2 YNNKEL (reference sequence). Trimming stripped 3 bases from V and 7 bases from J, with 13 bases between. CDR3 length equals 14 residues. In TCRdb, the 5' RACE reads were re-called with MiXCR into one record per CDR3 protein. Here the sample spans around 500,000 distinct CDR3 sequences, approximately 14% being singletons. These data were likewise used in another study, on yellow fever vaccine responses in identical twins.

Sequencing used CD4+ T cells sorted from blood. The sequence was collected from a woman under 30 in good health. The chain combines TRBV3-1 with TRBJ2-1; perhaps TRBD2 as D (5 bases). The CDR3 spells CASSQVTRTNEQFF. The CDR3 DNA is TGTGCCAGCAGCCAGGTCACTAGGACTAATGAGCAGTTCTTC.